Listed here is a single TCR beta chain. Its antigen remains unidentified. PCR used 60 Vbeta primers and 13 Jbeta primers. The data were produced by immunoSEQ multiplex PCR, yet TCRdb's version contains in-frame clones alone and is incomplete. This sample's table has about 77,000 clones. The sample originates from a study of cytomegalovirus exposure and HLA in healthy donors. Overall study findings and caveats: In a later analysis, an Asian-associated ancestry cluster reportedly showed fewer N-insertions than the roughly 650-donor mean. Specificity of a few CMV-associated chains for CMV antigens was verified in vitro. Clonal expansion, a later analysis showed, was greater in HLA-associated TCR beta chains than in equally common others.

V gave up 2 bases and J gave up 2 bases, with 10 bases separating them. Germline V gene sequence: CDR1 MNHEY, CDR2 SMNVEV (reference sequence). The CDR3 is made up of 15 amino acids. The sample taken for sequencing was PBMCs. The gene calls are TRBV27 and TRBJ2-1; a weak D match, TRBD2 (5 bases). This sequence was found in a man aged 50 to 59 in good health and CMV-seropositive. The CDR3 protein is CASSLRRATYNEQFF. CDR3 DNA: TGTGCCAGCAGTTTACGGCGGGCGACCTACAATGAGCAGTTCTTC.